This TCR beta chain was captured in a study of Ad26.COV2.S vaccination and SARS-CoV-2 variants (dated by TCRdb to the early 2020s). Background for the entire study: Vaccine-arm donors were drawn from COV1001, a multicentre, randomized, double-blind, placebo-controlled phase I-IIa trial of Ad26.COV2.S in healthy adults. TCRbeta repertoire sequencing served as the tool for gauging how specific and how broad the SARS-CoV-2-reactive T cell receptors were following Ad26.COV2.S vaccination. Investigators remained blinded to trial group allocation during experiments and outcome assessment. Trial participants were randomized into five groups of five: low-dose or high-dose Ad26.COV2.S given once or twice, or placebo on both occasions. Ad26.COV2.S was administered intramuscularly at 5 x 10^10 or 1 x 10^11 viral particles, either as a single shot or as two shots given 56 days apart. A total of 32 samples were included in the TCR-sequenced set, comprising around 19 Ad26.COV2.S vaccine recipients, 5 placebo recipients and 8 SARS-CoV-2 convalescent individuals.

The immunoSEQ Assay was the method used to sequence TCRbeta CDR3 regions. After extraction, genomic DNA underwent amplification by bias-controlled multiplex PCR, followed by high-throughput sequencing. The study's own analysis went as follows. To quantify the absolute abundance of every unique TCRbeta CDR3 region, sequences were collapsed and filtered. T cell fraction was estimated by normalization of TCRbeta template counts to usable DNA, with usable DNA being measured through amplification of reference genes present in all nucleated cells. Repertoire TCRs were annotated as SARS-CoV-2-specific by exact matching of V gene, CDR3 amino acid sequence and J gene to a known reactive TCR set. The reference SARS-CoV-2 TCR set came from MIRA and was filtered for enrichment in COVID-19-positive ImmuneCODE repertoires, removing public or cross-reactive TCRs. Using the MIRA antigens, annotated TCRs were further analysed by specific ORF or by position within an ORF. Breadth was defined as annotated unique rearrangements over total unique productive rearrangements; depth was the summed frequency of those rearrangements. Group comparisons of TCR breadth used two-sided Wilcoxon rank-sum tests. This immuneACCESS table, as held by TCRdb, lists in-frame sequences with V and J called but not all clones. Of the missing ones, under half trace to an unresolved V gene in checked studies; the others have no known cause. The DNA gave D and trimming, while V, J and clone size come from that table. For this sample there are 300,000 to 400,000 clones; about 85% appear just once. Around 6.6% of the sample is taken by the ten largest.

The CDR3 starts with the cysteine, ends with the phenylalanine, and has 14 residues. CDR3 DNA only is kept here, 42 bases in frame from base 1. For CDR1 and CDR2, the germline V gene (reference sequence) lists LNHDA and SQIVND. V lost 7 bases and J lost 5 bases; the stretch between them is 15 bases long. Sample treatment or condition, as interpreted from the label and publication: about 20 received Ad26.COV2.S at low or high dose, single or two shots; roughly 5 received placebo; per-sample allocation not given. For vaccine and placebo recipients, the sequenced repertoires came from samples collected on day 63 after the first injection. In Cohort 1b, around 25 adults aged 18-55 years were enrolled at a single site in Boston, USA, between 29 July and 7 August 2020. Ad26.COV2.S was a replication-incompetent adenovirus type 26 vector that expressed a prefusion-stabilized SARS-CoV-2 spike protein derived from the original Wuhan strain.

In the case of this clone: The antigen this receptor binds is unknown. Base qualities are not at hand, and no much larger clone is one base apart.

Overall study outcomes, separate from this receptor: The study was not powered to compare responses between vaccine doses or regimens. After vaccination, substantial breadth of spike-specific CD8+ and CD4+ T cell responses was reported. Non-spike TCR breadth was comparable between vaccine and placebo recipients, consistent with the vaccine containing only spike. Higher spike-specific TCR breadth was observed in Ad26.COV2.S recipients than in placebo recipients (P = 0.0014). According to the authors, total T cell responses may have been underestimated by the TCR breadth and depth analyses.

The chain is encoded by TRBV19 joined to TRBJ1-5; the D segment cannot be called with confidence. Source: peripheral blood, taken in a trial of Ad26.COV2.S vaccine versus placebo. The clonotype comes from a person between 18 and 65 years old who received the Ad26.COV2.S COVID-19 vaccine or a placebo. The sequenced DNA is TGTGCCAGTAATAGGCGGCAGGAGGATCAGCCCCAGCATTTT. This is translated as CASNRRQEDQPQHF.